The 4 T cell receptor beta chains given below trace back to one sample, sequenced in a study of CD4 T cells in relation to SARS-CoV-2 and coronaviruses. No cognate antigen is known for these TCRs. Libraries were prepared by immunoSEQ multiplex PCR; TCRdb keeps only in-frame clonotypes and omits some of them. Seen here are just under 30,000 clones, about two thirds observed once, and the top ten hold 10% to 15%. Before the COVID-19 pandemic, during about 2010-2018, CD4+ T cells were taken from unexposed donors. Isolation of CD4+ T cells took place after less than 13 days in culture. The sequencing sample was made of CD4+ T cells from PBMCs, cultured in vitro. The receptors come from a human donor in good health.

This clone was detected only once. The chain employs TRBV4-1 and TRBJ2-3; possible D gene TRBD2, 7 bases. Germline loops: CDR1 MGHRA, CDR2 YSYEKL. Deletions cut 1 base from V and 2 bases from J, with 10 bases between. The CDR3 length is 15 residues. For the CDR3, the DNA is TGCGCCAGCAGCCAAGGGGGGGGCACCACAGATACGCAGTATTTT. Translation gives CASSQGGGTTDTQYF.

The V call is TRBV18, the J call TRBJ1-1; TRBD1 matches at 7 bases. The CDR3 is made up of 13 amino acids. V lost 6 bases, J lost 6 bases, and 7 bases stayed unmatched. Germline CDR1 and CDR2: KGHSH and LQKENI. CDR3 residues: CASSPGGPAEAFF. The CDR3 bases are TGTGCCAGCTCCCCAGGGGGGCCGGCTGAAGCTTTCTTT.

This sequence joins TRBV27 and TRBJ1-1; D call uncertain. This CDR3 spans 14 amino acids. The V gene's germline CDR1 is MNHEY and CDR2 SMNVEV (reference sequence). V was trimmed by 3 bases and J by 1 base, leaving 9 bases between them. CDR3 nucleotide sequence: TGTGCCAGCAGTTTGGCCAGGAGGAACACTGAAGCTTTCTTT. Translation gives CASSLARRNTEAFF.

J is TRBJ1-1 and V is TRBV7-9; D unresolved. The CDR3 spans 14 residues. CDR1 and CDR2 (germline): SEHNR, FQNEAQ (reference sequence). The V end was cut by 1 base, the J end by 1 base, with 7 bases between. CDR3 sequence: CASSLGAANTEAFF. CDR3 in DNA: TGTGCCAGCAGCTTAGGTGCAGCGAACACTGAAGCTTTCTTT.